These 24 T cell receptor beta chains share one sample of origin, sequenced in a study of T-cell reconstitution after alpha-beta-depleted transplantation in children. TCRbeta library preparation incorporated unique molecular identifiers. TCRdb re-derived calls from the PCR reads in MiXCR, one entry per CDR3 protein. The sample shows fewer than 250,000 distinct CDR3 sequences, around 7.5% of them seen only once. The sequenced sample was PBMCs, mostly from graft donor cells, obtained 180 days after TCRalphabeta/CD19-depleted stem cell transplant. These TCRs come from a male patient aged 10 to 17 who had a stem cell transplant for acute lymphoblastic leukemia, so the T cells may come from the graft donor.

This clonotype came up many times. The chain links TRBV18 to TRBJ2-5, with D possibly being TRBD1 or TRBD2 (5 bases each). Germline values: CDR1 KGHSH, CDR2 LQKENI. V lost 1 base, J lost 5 bases, and 17 bases lay in between. This CDR3 is built from 16 residues. CDR3 nucleotides: TGTGCCAGCTCACCACGTTCCACGAGGGGCTGGGAGACCCAGTACTTC. Translating it yields CASSPRSTRGWETQYF. The full variable domain, rest sourced from reference TRBV18 and TRBJ2-5, is NAGVMQNPRHLVRRRGQEARLRCSPMKGHSHVYWYRQLPEEGLKFMVYLQKENIIDESGMPKERFSAEFPKEGPSILRIQQVVRGDSAAYFCASSPRSTRGWETQYFGPGTRLLVL.

In regard to this clonotype: A clone one base away is much larger, so this may be a read error. V is TRBV24-1 and J is TRBJ2-3, with D perhaps matching TRBD1 (6 bases). The V end lost 1 base, the J end lost 4 bases, and 14 bases lay between the germline ends. CDR3 length: 16 residues. Germline CDR1 reads KGHDR; CDR2 reads SFDVKD. The CDR3 loop reads CATSDFTNRASDTQYF. The CDR3 DNA sequence: TGTGCCACCAGTGATTTCACGAACAGGGCCTCAGATACGCAGTATTTT.

This clonotype was picked up many times. The chain combines TRBV20-1 with TRBJ1-5; D not resolved. Germline V gives CDR1 DFQATT, CDR2 SNEGSKA (reference sequence). Deletions cut 1 base from V and 9 bases from J, with 10 bases between. CDR3 length: 12 residues. Here the CDR3 reads CSARGPGLPQHF. The DNA for the CDR3 is TGCAGTGCTAGAGGCCCGGGCCTGCCCCAGCATTTT.

This clonotype was recorded at least ten times. The V gene is TRBV7-2, the J gene TRBJ1-1; 8 bases are shared with TRBD1. Germline CDR1 reads SGHTA; CDR2 reads FQGNSA. Trimming removed 2 bases from V and 0 bases from J; junction bases left unmatched: 2. The CDR3 extends over 15 amino acids. This CDR3 reads CASSLRQGMNTEAFF. The CDR3, as DNA: TGTGCCAGCAGCTTACGACAGGGGATGAACACTGAAGCTTTCTTT.

This clonotype was seen repeatedly, ten times or more. V gene TRBV12-3 or TRBV12-4 combines with J gene TRBJ2-2; 8 nucleotides match TRBD2. This CDR3 is built from 17 residues. V gave up 0 bases and J gave up 4 bases; unmatched junction bases: 7. The CDR3 DNA sequence: TGTGCCAGCAGTTTAGCGGTTAGCGGGGCCTTCACCGGGGAGCTGTTTTTT. It encodes CASSLAVSGAFTGELFF.

This clonotype came up many times. The V gene is TRBV9, the J gene TRBJ1-4, with TRBD1 identical over 7 bases. Germline lookup yields CDR1 SGDLS and CDR2 YYNGEE. V gave up 0 bases and J gave up 4 bases; unmatched junction bases: 3. The CDR3 loop spans 15 amino acids. The CDR3 DNA reads TGTGCCAGCAGCGTAGGGGACAGCTATAATGAAAAACTGTTTTTT. Its translation: CASSVGDSYNEKLFF.

This clonotype is a singleton in its sample. A much larger clone differs by one base, so this may be a read error. V gene TRBV6-2 or TRBV6-3 combines with J gene TRBJ1-1; D is unresolved. This CDR3 region has 16 residues. V was clipped by 3 bases and J by 5 bases, with 19 bases between them. The germline gives CDR1 MNHEY, CDR2 SVGEGT. The CDR3 DNA sequence: TGTGCCAGCAGTTATGTCCAGAGACGGCGTGAGACTGAAGCTTTCTTT. It translates to CASSYVQRRRETEAFF.

This clonotype was observed a few times. The J gene is TRBJ2-1, the V gene TRBV11-2, with 7 bases that match TRBD2. The germline V gene encodes CDR1 SGHAT and CDR2 FQNNGV. The CDR3 runs 16 residues. The junction had 6 bases not matched to a gene; V was cut back by 3 bases and J by 1 base. The CDR3 sequence: CASSLGQAGSYNEQFF. CDR3 in DNA: TGTGCCAGCAGCTTGGGTCAAGCGGGATCCTACAATGAGCAGTTCTTC.

The table lists this clonotype with many counts. J is TRBJ2-1 and V is TRBV28; D is uncertain. Looked up from germline, CDR1 is MDHEN and CDR2 is SYDVKM. Trimming pared 6 bases from V and 14 bases from J, leaving 14 bases between. The CDR3 extends over 11 amino acids. CDR3 sequence (DNA): TGTGCCAGCAGAACTACCGGGCCTGAGTTCTTC. Its protein is CASRTTGPEFF.

This clonotype has a count of ten or more. The chain joins TRBV7-1 to TRBJ2-2, with a weak D call TRBD1 (6 bases). TRBV7-1 is identified as an open reading frame with a role that is uncertain. Trimming removed 3 bases at V and 3 bases at J, with 32 bases between. The CDR3 has 22 residues. CDR3 amino acids: CASSSYQGLWAGPPPDTGELFF. In nucleotides, the CDR3 is TGTGCCAGCAGCTCGTATCAGGGGCTTTGGGCAGGCCCCCCCCCGGACACCGGGGAGCTGTTTTTT.

This clonotype occurred many times. The chain is built from TRBV27 and TRBJ2-2; possible D gene TRBD1, 5 bases. The germline V gene has CDR1 MNHEY and CDR2 SMNVEV (reference sequence). The V end was cut by 1 base, the J end by 4 bases, with 16 bases between. The CDR3 sequence is 17 residues long. The CDR3 sequence is CASSLLLGLRGTGELFF. The CDR3 DNA follows: TGTGCCAGCAGTTTATTGTTGGGCTTAAGGGGCACCGGGGAGCTGTTTTTT.

This clonotype was picked up many times. This chain links TRBV2 with TRBJ1-6; 8 bases align to TRBD1. V lost 6 bases to trimming and J lost 8 bases; unmatched junction nucleotides: 9. The V gene's germline CDR1 is SNHLY and CDR2 FYNNEI. CDR3 length: 15 residues. The CDR3 loop is CASRPGTGDHSPLHF. The CDR3 DNA sequence: TGTGCCAGCAGACCCGGGACAGGAGATCATTCACCCCTCCACTTT.

This clonotype was seen at least ten times. This chain uses TRBV5-6 with TRBJ2-7, with TRBD2 identical over 7 bases. CDR1 is SGHDT and CDR2 is YYEEEE in the germline V gene. CDR3 length: 14 amino acids. The V and J ends lost 2 bases and 1 base, in that order; junction bases with no gene match: 3. CDR3 protein: CASSFGGTSYEQYF. CDR3 nucleotides: TGTGCCAGCAGCTTCGGGGGGACGTCCTACGAGCAGTACTTC.

J is TRBJ1-2 and V is TRBV5-4, with D perhaps matching TRBD1 (5 bases). The germline V gene has CDR1 SGHNT and CDR2 YYREEE (reference sequence). The CDR3 covers 17 residues. V was shortened by 4 bases and J by 0 bases, with 19 bases between the two germline ends. The CDR3 sequence is CASSLGSGQLANYGYTF. As DNA, the CDR3 is TGTGCCAGCAGCCTTGGGTCAGGGCAATTAGCTAACTATGGCTACACCTTC.

This clonotype showed up many times. V is TRBV27 and J is TRBJ1-2; D is possibly TRBD1 (5 bases). Germline lookup yields CDR1 MNHEY and CDR2 SMNVEV (reference sequence). The length of the CDR3 is 13 residues. Trimming took off 2 bases at V and 6 bases at J, with 10 bases between the two ends. The CDR3 spells CASSLGGRDGYTF. The CDR3 DNA follows: TGTGCCAGCAGTTTAGGAGGCAGGGATGGCTACACCTTC.

V usage is TRBV7-3 and J usage is TRBJ2-7; weak D call: TRBD1 (7 bases). V lost 6 bases and J 4 bases, leaving 25 bases between the germline ends. CDR3 size: 17 residues. Per germline, CDR1 SGHTA and CDR2 FQGTGA. CDR3 nucleotides: TGTGCCAGCAGGCCAAGCCCCGCGGGGACAGCCCTTTACGAGCAGTACTTC. Amino acids: CASRPSPAGTALYEQYF. The complete variable domain, with remaining parts taken from reference TRBV7-3 and TRBJ2-7, reads GAGVSQTPSNKVTEKGKYVELRCDPISGHTALYWYRQSLGQGPEFLIYFQGTGAADDSGLPNDRFFAVRPEGSVSTLKIQRTERGDSAVYLCASRPSPAGTALYEQYFGPGTRLTVT.

This clonotype was recorded many times. This sequence joins TRBV5-5 and TRBJ1-2; D remains unclear. The germline CDR1 and CDR2 sequences are SGHKS and YYEKEE (reference sequence). V lost 1 base to trimming and J lost 0 bases, with 7 bases between them. The CDR3 is 14 amino acids. CDR3 region: CASSLKGTNYGYTF. The CDR3 coding sequence is TGTGCCAGCAGCTTGAAAGGTACTAACTATGGCTACACCTTC.

This clonotype was seen many times. V gene TRBV7-6 combines with J gene TRBJ2-1; perhaps D is TRBD1 or TRBD2 (5 bases each). The CDR3 has 15 amino acids. V lost 5 bases and J lost 6, with 17 bases in between. Germline V gene data show CDR1 as SGHVS and CDR2 as FNYEAQ. In DNA form, the CDR3 reads TGTGCCAGCAGCGCCTATGGGGGAGTGGCCAATGAGCAGTTCTTC. Translation: CASSAYGGVANEQFF.

This clonotype was seen at least ten times. The gene calls are TRBV5-5 and TRBJ2-5; 12 positions match TRBD2. This CDR3 comprises 18 residues. Losses at the gene ends were 5 bases for V and 10 bases for J; bases not matched to a gene: 21. Germline values: CDR1 SGHKS, CDR2 YYEKEE (reference sequence). The CDR3 here is CASSHVRLAGALKLGQYF. For the CDR3, the DNA is TGTGCCAGCAGTCACGTTAGACTAGCGGGGGCGTTAAAACTAGGCCAGTACTTC.

This clonotype has ten or more counts. V and J are TRBV11-2 and TRBJ2-7, with 11 bases lining up with TRBD1. Trimming at V came to 5 bases and at J to 4 bases, leaving 4 bases not matched to a gene. The CDR3 runs to 14 residues. CDR1 is SGHAT, CDR2 FQNNGV, per germline. CDR3 coding DNA: TGTGCCAGCAGCACCGGGACAGGGGGGTACGAGCAGTACTTC. Residues: CASSTGTGGYEQYF.

Turning to this clonotype: One end of the junction fails to match germline, which may point to a read error. This chain uses TRBV28 with TRBJ2-3; TRBD2 matches at 7 bases. Germline lookup yields CDR1 MDHEN and CDR2 SYDVKM. The CDR3 is 14 amino acids. In DNA form, the CDR3 reads TGCTCCAGCAGTTTACTAGCGAGCACAGATACGCAGTATTTT. Its translation is CSSSLLASTDTQYF. The entire variable domain, with the rest obtained from reference TRBV28 and TRBJ2-3, is as follows: DVKVTQSSRYLVKRTGEKVFLECVQDMDHENMFWYRQDPGLGLRLIYFSYDVKMKEKGDIPEGYSVSREKKERFSLILESASTNQTSMYLCSSSLLASTDTQYFGPGTRLTVL.

In this sample, this clonotype turned up a few times. The V call is TRBV7-9, the J call TRBJ2-3; 14 nucleotides align to TRBD2. The CDR3 is made up of 20 amino acids. After removal of 3 bases from V and 0 bases from J, the junction contained 11 bases not matched to a gene. Germline loops: CDR1 SEHNR, CDR2 FQNEAQ (reference sequence). The CDR3 here is CASSFARLAGGPGSTDTQYF. The CDR3 DNA sequence: TGTGCCAGCAGCTTCGCGCGACTAGCGGGAGGGCCGGGGAGCACAGATACGCAGTATTTT.

This clonotype was recorded at least ten times. The V and J genes are TRBV6-1 and TRBJ2-5, with TRBD2 matching 8 bases. Trimming cost V 6 bases and J 5 bases; bases outside gene matches: 8. The CDR3 sequence is 14 residues long. Germline V CDR1 and CDR2: MNHNS, SASEGT. Written as DNA, the CDR3 is TGTGCCAGCAGCCCTGGCGGGGGGCTGGAGACCCAGTACTTC. Translated, it gives CASSPGGGLETQYF.

J is TRBJ1-5 and V is TRBV5-6; D is unresolved. Germline CDR1 SGHDT, CDR2 YYEEEE. V was cut by 4 bases and J by 3 bases, with 20 bases left in between. The CDR3 totals 17 residues. The CDR3: CASSPGQFGGHNQPQHF. CDR3 nucleotide sequence: TGTGCCAGCAGCCCCGGGCAATTCGGCGGTCACAATCAGCCCCAGCATTTT.